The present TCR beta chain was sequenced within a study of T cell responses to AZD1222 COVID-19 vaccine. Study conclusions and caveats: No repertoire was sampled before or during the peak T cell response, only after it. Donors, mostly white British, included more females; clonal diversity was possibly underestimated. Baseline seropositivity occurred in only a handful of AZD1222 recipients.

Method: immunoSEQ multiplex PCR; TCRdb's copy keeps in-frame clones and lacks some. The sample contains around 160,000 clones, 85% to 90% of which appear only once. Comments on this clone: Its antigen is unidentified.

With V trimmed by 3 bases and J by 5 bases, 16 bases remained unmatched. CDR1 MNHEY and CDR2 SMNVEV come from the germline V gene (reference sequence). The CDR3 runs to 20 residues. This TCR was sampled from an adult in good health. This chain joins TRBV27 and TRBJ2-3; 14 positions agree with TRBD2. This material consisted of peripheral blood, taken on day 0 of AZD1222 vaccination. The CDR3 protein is CASSFYLPPTSGRAQDTQYF. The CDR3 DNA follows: TGTGCCAGCAGTTTCTATCTCCCCCCGACTAGCGGGAGGGCCCAAGATACGCAGTATTTT.